Listed below are T cell receptor beta chains from one sample, sequenced in a study of identical twins. TCRdb fed the 5' RACE reads into MiXCR, producing one record per CDR3 protein. This repertoire shows around 370,000 distinct CDR3 sequences, 8.5% to 10% found once; its top ten account for over 7%. Sequencing input: naive T cells sorted from blood. The receptor set was obtained from a woman aged 50 to 65 in good health. CDR3s include the opening cysteine and the closing phenylalanine or tryptophan. A D gene is named only where the DNA matches it firmly. Clone sizes are given selectively: once, few, many, or a class where the clone is expanded.

D: -; size: -; J: TRBJ1-3; V: TRBV19; CDR3: CASISLNGAFTGNTIYF; DNA: TGTGCCAGTATTTCCCTAAATGGCGCGTTTACTGGAAACACCATATATTTT
D: -; size: many; J: TRBJ2-1; V: TRBV10-2; CDR3: CASSGALEGFYNEQFF; DNA: TGCGCCAGCAGTGGGGCTTTGGAGGGTTTTTACAATGAGCAGTTCTTC
D: TRBD1; size: -; J: TRBJ1-1; V: TRBV24-1; CDR3: CATSSDRGPDTEAFF; DNA: TGTGCCACCAGTTCTGACAGGGGGCCGGACACTGAAGCTTTCTTT
D: -; size: few; J: TRBJ1-1; V: TRBV5-1; CDR3: CASSSAGTMNTEAFF; DNA: TGCGCCAGCAGCTCCGCAGGGACCATGAACACTGAAGCTTTCTTT
D: -; size: -; J: TRBJ1-3; V: TRBV2; CDR3: CASGLRGNTIYF; DNA: TGTGCCAGCGGCCTGCGGGGAAACACCATATATTTT
D: -; size: -; J: TRBJ2-6; V: TRBV24-1; CDR3: CATSDSRVGANVLTF; DNA: TGTGCCACCAGTGATTCCCGGGTCGGGGCCAACGTCCTGACTTTC
D: -; size: -; J: TRBJ2-7; V: TRBV27; CDR3: CASSFWRGGEQYF; DNA: TGTGCCAGCAGTTTTTGGAGGGGAGGCGAGCAGTACTTC
D: -; size: -; J: TRBJ2-3; V: TRBV29-1; CDR3: CSLEKGGRQYF; DNA: TGCAGCCTTGAAAAGGGGGGTCGGCAGTATTTT
D: -; size: many; J: TRBJ2-5; V: TRBV27; CDR3: CASSYSGIADGQETQYF; DNA: TGTGCCAGCAGTTACTCCGGCATAGCGGACGGCCAAGAGACCCAGTACTTC
D: -; size: few; J: TRBJ2-3; V: TRBV30; CDR3: CAWSQRAGKTDTQYF; DNA: TGTGCCTGGAGCCAAAGGGCGGGAAAGACAGATACGCAGTATTTT
D: -; size: few; J: TRBJ2-7; V: TRBV5-5; CDR3: CASNLVLGYEQYF; DNA: TGTGCCAGCAACTTGGTTCTAGGCTACGAGCAGTACTTC
D: -; size: -; J: TRBJ2-1; V: TRBV24-1; CDR3: CATSGHPNGQFF; DNA: TGTGCCACCAGCGGACACCCCAATGGGCAGTTCTTC
D: -; size: -; J: TRBJ2-7; V: TRBV3-1; CDR3: CASSQAGSAYEQYF; DNA: TGTGCCAGCAGCCAAGCCGGATCAGCCTACGAGCAGTACTTC
D: TRBD1; size: few; J: TRBJ2-5; V: TRBV6-1; CDR3: CASSVSGGAGTQYF; DNA: TGTGCCAGCAGTGTTTCAGGGGGCGCCGGGACCCAGTACTTC
D: -; size: few; J: TRBJ1-2; V: TRBV12-3/TRBV12-4; CDR3: CASSFGTLYGYTF; DNA: TGTGCCAGCAGTTTTGGCACCCTCTATGGCTACACCTTC
D: TRBD1; size: -; J: TRBJ2-3; V: TRBV6-5; CDR3: CASSYGTGVDTQYF; DNA: TGTGCCAGCAGTTACGGCACAGGGGTAGATACGCAGTATTTT
D: TRBD2; size: -; J: TRBJ2-2; V: TRBV5-1; CDR3: CASELAVNTGELFF; DNA: TGCGCCAGCGAACTAGCGGTGAACACCGGGGAGCTGTTTTTT
D: -; size: many; J: TRBJ1-4; V: TRBV4-1; CDR3: CASSLLEKLFF; DNA: TGCGCCAGCAGCCTATTGGAAAAACTGTTTTTT
D: -; size: few; J: TRBJ2-5; V: TRBV28; CDR3: CANTLAPRAGTQETQYF; DNA: TGTGCCAACACCCTAGCCCCTAGAGCGGGGACACAAGAGACCCAGTACTTC
D: -; size: -; J: TRBJ2-7; V: TRBV12-3/TRBV12-4; CDR3: CASSRGREVRGAENEQYF; DNA: TGTGCCAGCTCGCGGGGTAGAGAAGTACGGGGGGCAGAAAACGAGCAGTACTTC
D: -; size: few; J: TRBJ2-7; V: TRBV5-1; CDR3: CASSLQGTYEQYF; DNA: TGCGCCAGCAGCTTGCAGGGGACCTACGAGCAGTACTTC
D: TRBD2; size: many; J: TRBJ2-1; V: TRBV7-9; CDR3: CASSLGTSFNEQFF; DNA: TGTGCCAGCAGCTTGGGGACTAGCTTTAATGAGCAGTTCTTC
D: -; size: -; J: TRBJ1-2; V: TRBV29-1; CDR3: CSVESGLGRGYTF; DNA: TGCAGCGTTGAGTCAGGGCTTGGTCGTGGCTACACCTTC
D: -; size: many; J: TRBJ1-2; V: TRBV6-6; CDR3: CASSYSMGERRGYTF; DNA: TGTGCCAGCAGTTACTCGATGGGGGAGCGGAGGGGCTACACCTTC
D: -; size: few; J: TRBJ1-1; V: TRBV7-9; CDR3: CASSSREGRTEAFF; DNA: TGTGCCAGCAGCTCCCGGGAAGGAAGGACTGAAGCTTTCTTT
D: -; size: -; J: TRBJ1-4; V: TRBV6-5; CDR3: CASSPLTGSNEKLFF; DNA: TGTGCCAGCAGTCCCTTGACAGGTTCTAATGAAAAACTGTTTTTT
D: -; size: -; J: TRBJ2-5; V: TRBV7-8; CDR3: CASSIRLGEETQYF; DNA: TGTGCCAGCAGCATACGCCTGGGGGAAGAGACCCAGTACTTC
D: -; size: few; J: TRBJ1-1; V: TRBV12-3/TRBV12-4; CDR3: CASNLNPNTEAFF; DNA: TGTGCCAGCAACCTTAATCCGAACACTGAAGCTTTCTTT
D: -; size: few; J: TRBJ2-1; V: TRBV12-3/TRBV12-4; CDR3: CASSLDTGRPEQFF; DNA: TGTGCCAGCAGTCTAGACACAGGGCGCCCCGAGCAGTTCTTC
D: TRBD2; size: -; J: TRBJ2-1; V: TRBV12-5; CDR3: CASGLVASGRGVEQFF; DNA: TGTGCTAGTGGTTTGGTAGCTAGCGGGAGGGGTGTTGAGCAGTTCTTC
D: -; size: -; J: TRBJ1-4; V: TRBV11-2; CDR3: CASRDTGATNEKLFF; DNA: TGTGCCAGCAGAGATACGGGGGCAACTAATGAAAAACTGTTTTTT
D: -; size: many; J: TRBJ1-1; V: TRBV12-3/TRBV12-4; CDR3: CASSLLGTEAFF; DNA: TGTGCCAGCAGTTTGTTGGGGACTGAAGCTTTCTTT
D: TRBD1; size: few; J: TRBJ1-1; V: TRBV11-3; CDR3: CASRHRDRGNTEAFF; DNA: TGTGCCAGCCGTCACCGGGACAGAGGAAACACTGAAGCTTTCTTT
D: -; size: few; J: TRBJ1-1; V: TRBV20-1; CDR3: CSALTTTGEAFF; DNA: TGCAGTGCCCTAACAACCACAGGGGAAGCTTTCTTT
D: -; size: many; J: TRBJ2-3; V: TRBV5-4; CDR3: CASSLGKSPTQYF; DNA: TGTGCCAGCAGCTTAGGGAAGTCCCCTACGCAGTATTTT
D: -; size: -; J: TRBJ2-2; V: TRBV5-1; CDR3: CASSWPSRELFF; DNA: TGCGCCAGCAGTTGGCCGTCCAGGGAGCTGTTTTTT
D: -; size: -; J: TRBJ2-1; V: TRBV6-2/TRBV6-3; CDR3: CASSYSDSSYNEQFF; DNA: TGTGCCAGCAGTTACTCGGATAGCTCCTACAATGAGCAGTTCTTC
D: -; size: few; J: TRBJ2-5; V: TRBV6-5; CDR3: CASSYSWQGMTTQYF; DNA: TGTGCCAGCAGTTACTCGTGGCAGGGGATGACGACCCAGTACTTC
D: TRBD1; size: -; J: TRBJ2-1; V: TRBV5-1; CDR3: CASTTGVRSEQFF; DNA: TGCGCCAGCACGACAGGGGTCCGGAGTGAGCAGTTCTTC
D: -; size: -; J: TRBJ1-5; V: TRBV2; CDR3: CASSEGTQQPQHF; DNA: TGTGCCAGCAGTGAGGGGACACAACAGCCCCAGCATTTT
D: -; size: many; J: TRBJ1-4; V: TRBV10-2; CDR3: CASRKFTGIGEKLFF; DNA: TGCGCCAGCAGAAAATTTACAGGGATAGGCGAAAAACTGTTTTTT
D: TRBD1; size: -; J: TRBJ2-5; V: TRBV4-1; CDR3: CASSHGQGETQYF; DNA: TGCGCCAGCAGCCACGGACAGGGGGAGACCCAGTACTTC
D: -; size: -; J: TRBJ2-1; V: TRBV19; CDR3: CASSGSEQFF; DNA: TGTGCCAGTAGTGGCAGTGAGCAGTTCTTC
D: -; size: many; J: TRBJ2-3; V: TRBV29-1; CDR3: CSAGTRLTDTQYF; DNA: TGCAGCGCCGGCACAAGGCTCACAGATACGCAGTATTTT
D: -; size: many; J: TRBJ2-1; V: TRBV9; CDR3: CASSVLVADYNEQFF; DNA: TGTGCCAGCAGCGTCTTAGTAGCGGACTACAATGAGCAGTTCTTC
D: -; size: many; J: TRBJ1-1; V: TRBV5-1; CDR3: CASSLGKRNAEAFF; DNA: TGCGCCAGCAGCTTGGGTAAGAGGAACGCTGAAGCTTTCTTT
D: TRBD1; size: many; J: TRBJ1-5; V: TRBV6-2/TRBV6-3; CDR3: CASIYSGGVGQPQHF; DNA: TGTGCCAGCATCTACTCAGGGGGCGTAGGTCAGCCCCAGCATTTT
D: -; size: few; J: TRBJ1-2; V: TRBV3-1; CDR3: CASSENFNYGYTF; DNA: TGTGCCAGCAGCGAAAATTTTAACTATGGCTACACCTTC
D: TRBD2; size: many; J: TRBJ2-1; V: TRBV4-1; CDR3: CASSQVGLAPNEQFF; DNA: TGCGCCAGCAGCCAAGTGGGACTAGCCCCCAATGAGCAGTTCTTC
D: -; size: -; J: TRBJ2-5; V: TRBV6-6; CDR3: CASRAGKETQYF; DNA: TGTGCCAGCAGGGCAGGGAAAGAGACCCAGTACTTC
D: -; size: many; J: TRBJ2-2; V: TRBV6-6; CDR3: CASSTWAGRDTGELFF; DNA: TGTGCCAGCAGCACGTGGGCGGGAAGGGACACCGGGGAGCTGTTTTTT
D: TRBD2; size: few; J: TRBJ2-3; V: TRBV5-1; CDR3: CASSLDVTSGVRTDTQYF; DNA: TGCGCCAGCAGCTTGGATGTGACTAGCGGCGTACGCACAGATACGCAGTATTTT
D: -; size: few; J: TRBJ2-1; V: TRBV29-1; CDR3: CSVPSGTTSYNEQFF; DNA: TGCAGCGTTCCATCCGGGACAACCTCCTACAATGAGCAGTTCTTC
D: TRBD1; size: few; J: TRBJ1-2; V: TRBV5-1; CDR3: CASSPTGGSGYTF; DNA: TGCGCCAGCAGCCCCACAGGGGGCTCTGGCTACACCTTC
D: TRBD1; size: many; J: TRBJ2-4; V: TRBV2; CDR3: CASSPGQGVTKNIQYF; DNA: TGTGCCAGCAGTCCCGGACAGGGTGTGACCAAAAACATTCAGTACTTC
D: TRBD2; size: many; J: TRBJ2-1; V: TRBV15; CDR3: CATSRREGRWNEQFF; DNA: TGTGCCACCAGCAGGCGGGAGGGCCGGTGGAATGAGCAGTTCTTC